The subject of this entry is one T cell receptor beta chain. This clonotype was seen more than once but under ten times. The antigen this receptor binds is unknown. It has no much larger one-base neighbor in the sample; base qualities were not kept. First-strand cDNA was synthesized with Superscript III and a set of TRAV- and TRBV-specific primers, covering both TCRalpha and TCRbeta chains. TCRs were amplified for around 20 PCR cycles with Phusion, using a constant-region primer paired with the adapter attached to the V primers. The isolated mRNA was amplified using the MessageAmp II aRNA Amplification Kit, with in vitro transcription performed for around 16 hours at 37 degrees C. mRNA for TCR sequencing was isolated with the Dynabeads mRNA DIRECT Purification Kit. Indexed Illumina adapters were added in a second Phusion PCR of about 26 cycles, and the PCR products were purified with AMPure XP beads. Concerning the study's data processing: Custom Perl scripts pooled TCR sequences encoding the same protein, removed out-of-frame sequences and computed each clonotype's abundance. The analysis excluded TCR sequences that were supported by just one read. Shannon entropy, Gini index, clonality, richness, and the frequency of TCRs shared between repertoires were included as repertoire metrics. TCRdb took the public reads, trimmed them with fastp at Q25, ran MiXCR for clone calling and kept in-frame beta chains. Under each unique CDR3 protein, matching rows form one entry showing the most common genes and DNA. These V and J calls rely on TCRdb rather than the paper's analysis. A total of some 6,000 distinct CDR3 sequences appear in this sample, approximately 78% of them only once. Jointly, the top ten make up about 6% of the sample.

These data are taken from a study of low-dose radiotherapy and immunotherapy resistance in tumors (dated by TCRdb to between 2020 and 2023). In terms of the full investigation: Cohort 1 received 0.5 Gy per fraction every 2 weeks, with a prescribed total PTV dose of 6.5 Gy. Intravenous cyclophosphamide at 200 mg/m2 was administered every two weeks, one day ahead of each radiation and immunotherapy administration. Patients were given nivolumab as a 240 mg flat dose every two weeks and ipilimumab at 1 mg/kg every six weeks, with both drugs delivered intravenously. Aspirin 300 mg was taken orally once daily by patients for four cycles, starting on cycle 1 day 1. The translational analysis covered eight patients: three from the first dose cohort and the first five from the second dose cohort. Randomization of trial participants into treatment groups was not performed. For Cohort 2, the dose was 1 Gy per fraction given every two weeks, adding up to 13 Gy in total across 26 weeks.

Donors were enrolled in RACIN, a single-arm phase I dose-escalation trial in which nivolumab, ipilimumab, aspirin, low-dose cyclophosphamide and low-dose radiotherapy were combined. Eligible patients had advanced, TIL-negative solid tumors. The receptor was isolated from a human donor with advanced metastatic prostate, ovarian, gallbladder or colorectal cancer (not recorded which). This table probably holds off-target reads from a library built for another chain.

In nucleotides, the sequence is TGTGCCAGCAGCTTATATATCAGTGACTATGGCTACACCTTC. This yields the protein CASSLYISDYGYTF. The chain is assembled from TRBV11-2 and TRBJ1-2, with an unclear D gene assignment. For CDR1 and CDR2, the germline V gene lists SGHAT and FQNNGV. From cysteine to phenylalanine, the CDR3 is 14 amino acids long. The read is trimmed to its CDR3 DNA, 42 bases read in frame from base 1. At the junction V is shortened by 2 bases and J by 3 bases, with 10 bases in between.